This TCR beta chain came from a study of CXCR3-negative and CXCR3-positive naive CD8 T cells. Notes on the study in general: CXCR3-positive naive cells had more hydrophobic TRB CDR3s than CXCR3-negative naive cells.

The length of the CDR3 is 15 residues. Germline CDR1 is SGHVT and CDR2 is SQSDAQ. Of note for this clonotype: Its target is not known.

UMI-tagged TRB cDNA libraries were built via 5' RACE. From the 5' RACE reads, TCRdb lists one entry per CDR3 protein and no DNA. The record lists about 110,000 distinct CDR3 sequences, of which the ten most abundant hold roughly 0.4%. The rearrangement links TRBV7-4 to TRBJ2-1; as DNA is missing, the TRBD1 call by TCRdb cannot be tested. Sequenced input: naive CXCR3+ CD8+ T cells from blood. Subset described: CD45RO-CCR7+CD27+CD95- naive CD8+ T cells expressing CXCR3 (TNR3+). This clonotype was obtained from a human donor in good health. Some clones in this sample may be carry-over from other donors' samples. The CDR3: CASSRPGHPYNERFF. Combining the CDR3 with reference TRBV7-4 and TRBJ2-1 gives the whole variable domain GAGVSQSPRYKVAKRGRDVALRCDSISGHVTLYWYRQTLGQGSEVLTYSQSDAQRDKSGRPSGRFSAERPERSVSTLKIQRTEQGDSAVYLCASSRPGHPYNERFFGPGTRLTVL.